This TCR beta chain was identified in a study of cytomegalovirus exposure and HLA in healthy donors. 13 Jbeta primers and 60 Vbeta primers were used for the PCR. This table comes from immunoSEQ multiplex PCR, and its TCRdb copy is limited to in-frame clones, with some not included. In the table there are roughly 100,000 clones, about 80% of which are singletons. Germline V gene lookup returns CDR1 MNHEY and CDR2 SVGAGI. V trimming: 8 bases; J trimming: 1 base; junction bases outside the gene matches: 4. This CDR3 is 15 amino acids long. The sequence was obtained from a man aged 35 to 55 in good health and CMV-seropositive. The chain joins TRBV6-5 to TRBJ2-5, with TRBD2 matching 13 bases. Sequencing was carried out using PBMCs. The CDR3 bases are TGTGCCAGCCAAACTAGCGGGGGGGCCCAAGAGACCCAGTACTTC. Amino acid sequence: CASQTSGGAQETQYF.